Following are 7 T cell receptor beta chains from one sample sequenced in a study of graft-versus-host responses after intestinal transplantation. Their cognate antigens are unknown. The assay was immunoSEQ multiplex PCR, and TCRdb's table has in-frame clones only and misses some. The data show approximately 90,000 clones, just over 90% seen once. The input for sequencing was unstimulated CD8+ T cells sorted from spleen or lymph node cells, taken before intestinal transplant. All receptors come from a human donor who received an intestinal transplant.

This clone was observed a handful of times. This chain connects TRBV9 to TRBJ2-1, with 8 nucleotides matching TRBD2. This CDR3 has 15 amino acids. Looked up from germline, CDR1 is SGDLS and CDR2 is YYNGEE. Losses at the gene ends were 5 bases for V and 6 bases for J; bases not matched to a gene: 10. The CDR3 sequence is CASSSTGGLGNEQFF. The CDR3 nucleotides read TGTGCCAGCAGTTCCACGGGGGGGCTGGGCAATGAGCAGTTCTTC.

J is TRBJ2-2 and V is TRBV7-2; D remains unclear. Germline CDR1 and CDR2: SGHTA and FQGNSA. Trimming removed 2 bases at V and 8 bases at J, with 6 bases between. This CDR3 is 12 amino acids long. CDR3 protein: CASSLSWGELFF. CDR3 coding DNA: TGTGCCAGCAGCTTAAGCTGGGGGGAGCTGTTTTTT.

The CDR3 reads CASSPRTEREGEQYF. DNA of the CDR3: TGTGCCAGCAGCCCACGGACGGAAAGGGAGGGCGAGCAGTACTTC. The V and J genes are TRBV13 and TRBJ2-7, with 7 positions matching TRBD2. Looked up from germline, CDR1 is PRHDT and CDR2 is FYEKMQ (reference sequence). There are 15 residues in the CDR3. With V trimmed by 5 bases and J by 6 bases, 13 bases remained unmatched.

V usage is TRBV4-3 and J usage is TRBJ2-1, with TRBD2 as a possible D gene (5 bases). Trimming pared 4 bases from V and 7 bases from J, leaving 11 bases between. The CDR3 loop spans 13 amino acids. In germline, CDR1 is LGHNA, CDR2 YSLEER. CDR3 bases: TGCGCCAGCAGCCCCCAAAGGGAGAATGAGCAGTTCTTC. Its protein is CASSPQRENEQFF.

The sample holds one count of this clone. An end of the junction does not agree with germline; a read error may underlie this. The chain has TRBV11-2 and TRBJ2-7; D is undetermined. The CDR3 spans 13 residues. From germline, CDR1 is SGHAT and CDR2 FQNNGV. The CDR3 DNA is TGTGCCAGCACCCAGTCCTGGTTTCACGAGCGGTACTTC. Translating gives CASTQSWFHERYF.

The V call is TRBV7-8, the J call TRBJ1-1, with D hard to call. Germline V gene data show CDR1 as SGHVS and CDR2 as FQNEAQ. CDR3 length: 15 residues. The V end lost 2 bases, the J end lost 0 bases, and 10 bases lay between the germline ends. The DNA of the CDR3 is TGTGCCAGCAGCTTATTGCAGTTGATGAACACTGAAGCTTTCTTT. It is translated as CASSLLQLMNTEAFF.

The count of this clone is one. The chain joins TRBV2 to TRBJ2-7; 7 nucleotides align to TRBD2. The CDR3 is 14 amino acids. Trimming cost V 3 bases and J 2 bases; bases outside gene matches: 4. Germline CDR1 is SNHLY and CDR2 is FYNNEI. DNA of the CDR3: TGTGCCAGCAGTGAGGGGGGGGACGCCTACGAGCAGTACTTC. Amino acid sequence: CASSEGGDAYEQYF.